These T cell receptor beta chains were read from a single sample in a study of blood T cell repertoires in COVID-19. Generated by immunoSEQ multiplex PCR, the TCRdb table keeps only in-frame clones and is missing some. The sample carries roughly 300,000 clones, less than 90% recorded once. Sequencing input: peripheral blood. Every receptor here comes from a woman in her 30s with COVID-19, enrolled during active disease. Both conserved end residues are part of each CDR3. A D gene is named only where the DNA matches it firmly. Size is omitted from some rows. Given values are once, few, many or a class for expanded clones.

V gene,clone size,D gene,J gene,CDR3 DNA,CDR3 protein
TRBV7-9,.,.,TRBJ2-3,TGTGCCAGCAGCTTAATGGTGGGAGCGATCACAGATACGCAGTATTTT,CASSLMVGAITDTQYF
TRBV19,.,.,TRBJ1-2,TGTGCCAGTACCGTCCAGCGTGGTAACTATGGCTACACCTTC,CASTVQRGNYGYTF
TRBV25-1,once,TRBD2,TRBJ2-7,TGTGCCAGCAGTGAACCCGGGGGGGGCTACGAGCAGTACTTC,CASSEPGGGYEQYF
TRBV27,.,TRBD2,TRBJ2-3,TGTGCCAGCACCGAGTTGTGGACTAGAGATATAACAGATACGCAGTATTTT,CASTELWTRDITDTQYF
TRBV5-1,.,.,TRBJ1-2,TGCGCCAGCAGTAGAGGGGACTTAGGATATGGCTACACCTTC,CASSRGDLGYGYTF
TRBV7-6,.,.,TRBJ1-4,TGTGCCAGCACCCCAGGAACAGGAAAACTGTTTTTT,CASTPGTGKLFF
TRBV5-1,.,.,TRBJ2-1,TGCGCCAGCAGCTTGGCCTGGCCTGAGCAGTTCTTC,CASSLAWPEQFF
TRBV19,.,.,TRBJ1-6,TGTGCCAGTACTACGATAAATTCACCCCTCCACTTT,CASTTINSPLHF
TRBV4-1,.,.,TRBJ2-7,TGCGCCAGCAGCCAAAGCAGGGCCGGGCTCGGCGAGCAGTACTTC,CASSQSRAGLGEQYF
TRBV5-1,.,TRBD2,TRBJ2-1,TGCGCCAGCAGCTTAGGGGGACTAGCGGGGGCAAATGAGCAGTTCTTC,CASSLGGLAGANEQFF
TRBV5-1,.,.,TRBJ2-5,TGCGCCAGCAGCGCCTTGACAGGTGAAGAGACCCAGTACTTC,CASSALTGEETQYF
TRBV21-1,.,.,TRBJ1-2,TGTGCCAGCAGCGGACAGAGCAAAGGCTACACCTTC,CASSGQSKGYTF
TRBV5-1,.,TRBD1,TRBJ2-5,TGCGCCAGCAGCTTCCGGGACAGGGGAAAGAGGGAGACCCAGTACTTC,CASSFRDRGKRETQYF
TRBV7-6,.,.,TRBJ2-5,TGTGCCAGCAGCCCAGGGTCCTCGAGGAGAGAGACCCAGTACTTC,CASSPGSSRRETQYF
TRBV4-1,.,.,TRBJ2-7,TGCGCCAGCAGCGGTAGGGGGAACGCCGGGTCCTACGAGCAGTACTTC,CASSGRGNAGSYEQYF
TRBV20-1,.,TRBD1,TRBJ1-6,TGCAGTGCTAGTATCAGGGGGTCCTATAATTCACCCCTCCACTTT,CSASIRGSYNSPLHF
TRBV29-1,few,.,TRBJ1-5,TGCAGCGTGCAGGGTTTGGGTCAGCCCCAGCATTTT,CSVQGLGQPQHF
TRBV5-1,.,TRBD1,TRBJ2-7,TGCGCCAGCAGTATCCGGGACAGCTCCTACGAGCAGTACTTC,CASSIRDSSYEQYF
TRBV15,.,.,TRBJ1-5,TGTGCCACCAGCAGAGTCGACAGAAATAGCAATCAGCCCCAGCATTTT,CATSRVDRNSNQPQHF
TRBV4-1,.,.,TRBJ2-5,TGCGCCAGCAGGGGAGGTTACCAAGAGACCCAGTACTTC,CASRGGYQETQYF
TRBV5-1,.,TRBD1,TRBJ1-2,TGCGCCAGCACCCCTCGGGACAGGCGAGCTAACTATGGCTACACCTTC,CASTPRDRRANYGYTF
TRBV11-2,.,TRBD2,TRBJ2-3,TGTGCCAGCAGCAAAAGGCGGGGCGGGGGGTCGAGCACAGATACGCAGTATTTT,CASSKRRGGGSSTDTQYF
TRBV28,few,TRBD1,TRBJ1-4,TGTGCCAGCAGTTTTTGGACAGGGCGCGAAAAACTGTTTTTT,CASSFWTGREKLFF
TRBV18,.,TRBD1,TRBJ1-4,TGTGCCAGCTCGCGGACAGGGGGCAAGGAAAAACTGTTTTTT,CASSRTGGKEKLFF
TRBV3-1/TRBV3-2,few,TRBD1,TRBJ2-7,TGTGCCAGCAGCGCGGGACAGGCCCTCCTCGAGCAGTACTTC,CASSAGQALLEQYF
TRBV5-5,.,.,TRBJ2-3,TGTGCCAGCAGCTTCGTCGGGGTAGGCGATACGCAGTATTTT,CASSFVGVGDTQYF
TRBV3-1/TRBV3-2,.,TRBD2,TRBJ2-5,TGTGCCAGCAGCCCGGGAGGGGCAGAGACCCAGTACTTC,CASSPGGAETQYF
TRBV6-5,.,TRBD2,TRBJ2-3,TGTGCCAGCCGGACTAGCGGGGGGTCGGCGCAGTATTTT,CASRTSGGSAQYF
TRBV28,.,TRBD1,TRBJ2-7,TGTGCCAGCAGTTCCATACCGGGACAGAGATACGAGCAGTACTTC,CASSSIPGQRYEQYF
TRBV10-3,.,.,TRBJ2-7,TGTGCCATCAGTGAGGGCGGTTACGAGCAGTACTTC,CAISEGGYEQYF
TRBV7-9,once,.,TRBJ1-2,TGTGCCAGCCTACAGGGAGTAGCGCCCAACTATGGCTACACCTTC,CASLQGVAPNYGYTF
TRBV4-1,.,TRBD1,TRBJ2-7,TGCGCCAGCAGCCAAACAGGGGGCCAGTCCTACGAGCAGTACTTC,CASSQTGGQSYEQYF
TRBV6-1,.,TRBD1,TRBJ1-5,TGTGCCAGCAGTGAAGGGGACAGGGCTATCTTGCCCCAGCATTTT,CASSEGDRAILPQHF
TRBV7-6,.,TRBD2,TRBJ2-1,TGTGCCAGCAGCCACGGACTAGCGGCGTCCTACAATGAGCAGTTCTTC,CASSHGLAASYNEQFF
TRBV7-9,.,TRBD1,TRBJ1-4,TGTGCCAGCAGCTTAGCGGCCGGGACAGGGTTTGAAAAACTGTTTTTT,CASSLAAGTGFEKLFF
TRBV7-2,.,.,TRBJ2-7,TGTGCCAGCAGCTTCCACCTACGGGAGCAGTACTTC,CASSFHLREQYF
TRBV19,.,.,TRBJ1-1,TGTGCCAGTACTCCCCATGGCGGGGCAGGGTGGAGCACTGAAGCTTTCTTT,CASTPHGGAGWSTEAFF
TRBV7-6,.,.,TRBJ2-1,TGTGCCAGCAGCTTAGCGATCCGAGCGACGAACGAGCAGTTCTTC,CASSLAIRATNEQFF
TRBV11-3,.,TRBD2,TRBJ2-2,TGTGCCAGCAGCTTACGGGGGGGGACCGGGGAGCTGTTTTTT,CASSLRGGTGELFF
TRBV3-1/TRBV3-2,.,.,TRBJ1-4,TGTGCCAGCAGTCAACGGCCCGGAATGACAGTTTCTGAAAAACTGTTTTTT,CASSQRPGMTVSEKLFF
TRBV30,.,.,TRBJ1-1,TGTGCCTGGAGTGCCGCGACCCCGATAACGGGGAACACTGAAGCTTTCTTT,CAWSAATPITGNTEAFF
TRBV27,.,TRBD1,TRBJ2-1,TGTGCCAGCAGTTTATTGGGACAGGCGCAAAATGAGCAGTTCTTC,CASSLLGQAQNEQFF
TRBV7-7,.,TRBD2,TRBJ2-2,TGTGCCAGCAGCTTAGTCTTAGCGGGGCCCGGGGAGCTGTTTTTT,CASSLVLAGPGELFF
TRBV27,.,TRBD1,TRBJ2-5,TGTGCCAGCAGTGATGACAGGGGGCTAGAGACCCAGTACTTC,CASSDDRGLETQYF
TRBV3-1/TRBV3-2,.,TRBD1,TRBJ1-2,TGTGCCAGCAGCCAAAACGGACAGGGACAAATTAGTGGCTACACCTTC,CASSQNGQGQISGYTF
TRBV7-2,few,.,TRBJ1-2,TGTGCCAGCAGCCAGTTACAGGGTCGTGATGGCTACACCTTC,CASSQLQGRDGYTF
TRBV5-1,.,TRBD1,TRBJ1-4,TGCGCCAGCAGCACCTCGGGACAGGGGAATGAAAAACTGTTTTTT,CASSTSGQGNEKLFF
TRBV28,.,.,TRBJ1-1,TGTGCCAGCAGTTTAGTTGTCGGCACTGAAGCTTTCTTT,CASSLVVGTEAFF
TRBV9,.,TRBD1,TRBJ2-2,TGTGCCAGCAGCGTTGCAGGGGGACCCGGGGAGCTGTTTTTT,CASSVAGGPGELFF
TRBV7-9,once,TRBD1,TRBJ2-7,TGTGCCAGCAGCTCGATCCGGGACAGGGGATACGAGCAGTACTTC,CASSSIRDRGYEQYF
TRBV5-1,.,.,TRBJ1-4,TGCGCCAGCAGCCTACTCGGAGGAGGTGGGGAAAAACTGTTTTTT,CASSLLGGGGEKLFF
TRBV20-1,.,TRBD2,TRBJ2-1,TGCAGTGCTAGTGGAGCGGGGGGCGTCTCCTACAATGAGCAGTTCTTC,CSASGAGGVSYNEQFF
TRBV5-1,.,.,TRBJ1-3,TGCGCCAGCAGCCTTTACTCTGGAAACACCATATATTTT,CASSLYSGNTIYF